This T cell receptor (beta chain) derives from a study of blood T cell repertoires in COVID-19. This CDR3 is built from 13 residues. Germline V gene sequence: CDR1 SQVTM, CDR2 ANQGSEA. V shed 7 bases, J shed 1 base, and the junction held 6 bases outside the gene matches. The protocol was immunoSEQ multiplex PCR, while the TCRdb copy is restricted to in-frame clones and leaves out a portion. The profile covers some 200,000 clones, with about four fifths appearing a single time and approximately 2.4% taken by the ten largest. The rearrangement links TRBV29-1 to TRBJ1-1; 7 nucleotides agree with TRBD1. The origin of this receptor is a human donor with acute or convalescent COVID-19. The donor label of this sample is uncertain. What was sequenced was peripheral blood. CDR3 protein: CSAGRGQNTEAFF. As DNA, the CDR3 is TGCAGCGCGGGGAGGGGGCAGAACACTGAAGCTTTCTTT.